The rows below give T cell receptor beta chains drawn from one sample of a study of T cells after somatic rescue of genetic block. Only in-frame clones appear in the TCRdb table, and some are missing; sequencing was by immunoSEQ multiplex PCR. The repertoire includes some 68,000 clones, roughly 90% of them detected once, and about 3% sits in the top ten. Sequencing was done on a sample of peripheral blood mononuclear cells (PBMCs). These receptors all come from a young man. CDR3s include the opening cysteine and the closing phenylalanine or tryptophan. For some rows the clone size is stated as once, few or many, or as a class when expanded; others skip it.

CASSDGFRLFF NA TRBV18
CASSLVVRRQETQYF NA TRBV11-2
CATSRDGDREETQYF once TRBV15
CASIERGGGAYNEQFF NA TRBV6-6
CASSGQGAFSQPQHF once TRBV19
CASSIDGVSNQPQHF once TRBV19
CASTPRPRAYTDTQYF once TRBV7-8
CAGGGGETDTQYF NA TRBV2
CASSDPANTGELFF NA TRBV10-2
CASSYSNRLNTEAFF NA TRBV6-5
CASSPTGGVGTEAFF NA TRBV18
CASSGLAGQETQYF NA TRBV7-9
CASTAMGAGGNSPLHF once TRBV7-9
CASSFAGENTEAFF NA TRBV5-4
CASSPSSSTDTQYF NA TRBV18
CASSQELLGRSSYNSPLHF NA TRBV4-2
CASSVTGEATEAFF NA TRBV7-9
CSVPSYNEQFF NA TRBV29-1
CASSESRWDYNEQFF NA TRBV25-1
CASSQGWGRSYEQYF NA TRBV4-1
CASSPPVVGVNTGELFF NA TRBV7-9
CASSRNRGGNSPLHF NA TRBV14
CASSAGRNEQFF NA TRBV6-6
CASSEEGRGATGELFF NA TRBV2
CASSLARAAGTGGYTF NA TRBV7-2
CASSSPHRADNEQFF once TRBV5-4
CASGRTSGGYEQYF few TRBV12-5
CASSQAGKYGYTF NA TRBV14
CASSDYGGGAPNEQFF NA TRBV2
CASSQWDRANSPLHF NA TRBV7-9
CASSLMNRFGSGGQDTIYF NA TRBV5-1
CASSQERDTQRPLHF NA TRBV4-3
CASSPRAGERTYEQYF few TRBV18
CARDEFRQPQHF NA TRBV21-1
CASSPTTGSSEQYF NA TRBV5-1
CASSDRQETQYF NA TRBV9
CASSLSLQGAFSGANVLTF NA TRBV28
CASSQDYADRRGNTIYF once TRBV4-2
CASSLSFDFNQPQHF NA TRBV27
CASSNSGRSPYNEQFF NA TRBV6-5
CASSLAGAGETQYF NA TRBV7-2
CASSQSRREQYF NA TRBV14
CASSRHTEAFF NA TRBV7-9
CSLQRSQYF NA TRBV20-1
CASSLATINYGYTF NA TRBV11-2
CASSYSAARTDTQYF NA TRBV6-5
CASSIKTNTGELFF NA TRBV19
CASSQVAETGPTTNEKLFF NA TRBV4-1
CASSQVSTTLGYTF NA TRBV4-1
CASSMVRAGNQPQHF NA TRBV19
CASSTTEETQYF NA TRBV18
CASGRGADNEQFF NA TRBV6-5
CASSLGLVLQETQYF NA TRBV11-2
CASSFNNGELFF few TRBV5-5
CASALQGGNEKLFF NA TRBV12-5
CASSLGQGGYNEQFF NA TRBV5-1
CASSELTGGNTEAFF NA TRBV6-1
CASSQVLAGVTDTQYF NA TRBV4-1
CASSQDQASPQHF NA TRBV14